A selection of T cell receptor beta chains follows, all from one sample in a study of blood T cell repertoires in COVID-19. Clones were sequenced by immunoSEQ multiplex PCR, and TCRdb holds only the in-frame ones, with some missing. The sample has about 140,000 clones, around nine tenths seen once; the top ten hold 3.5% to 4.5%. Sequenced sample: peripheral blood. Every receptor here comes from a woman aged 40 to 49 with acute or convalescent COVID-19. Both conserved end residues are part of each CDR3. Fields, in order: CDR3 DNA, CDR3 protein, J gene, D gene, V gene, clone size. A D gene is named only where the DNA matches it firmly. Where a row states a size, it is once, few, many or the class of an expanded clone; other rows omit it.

TGTGCCAGCAGCCTTAACCCCGCGAGGGACGAGCAGTACTTC	CASSLNPARDEQYF	TRBJ2-7	-	TRBV7-9	-
TGTGCCAGCAGCCCTAGCGGGAGCGGGCCAGATACGCAGTATTTT	CASSPSGSGPDTQYF	TRBJ2-3	TRBD2	TRBV7-2	-
TGTGCCAGCTCACCACCGACTCGGACAGGGAACACTGAAGCTTTCTTT	CASSPPTRTGNTEAFF	TRBJ1-1	TRBD1	TRBV18	-
TGTGCCAGCTCACTGGGACAGGGAAATGAAAAACTGTTTTTT	CASSLGQGNEKLFF	TRBJ1-4	TRBD1	TRBV18	-
TGTGCCAGCAGTCTCTCAGGCCTTAATGAAAAACTGTTTTTT	CASSLSGLNEKLFF	TRBJ1-4	-	TRBV6-5	-
TGTGCCTGGAGTGTACAGGGTTTTTCTAACTATGGCTACACCTTC	CAWSVQGFSNYGYTF	TRBJ1-2	-	TRBV30	-
TGTGCCAGCAGCCCAAGAGGGGGACGCTACAATGAGCAGTTCTTC	CASSPRGGRYNEQFF	TRBJ2-1	-	TRBV7-3	-
TGTGCCAGCAGCTCTAGAATAGCGGGAGGTACAGATACGCAGTATTTT	CASSSRIAGGTDTQYF	TRBJ2-3	TRBD2	TRBV11-2	-
TGTGCCAGTAGTAGACAGGGAATCTCTGGGGCCAACGTCCTGACTTTC	CASSRQGISGANVLTF	TRBJ2-6	TRBD1	TRBV19	few
TGTGCCAGCAGCTTCTCGACGGGACTAGGGGCCTACAATGAGCAGTTCTTC	CASSFSTGLGAYNEQFF	TRBJ2-1	TRBD2	TRBV7-2	-
TGTGCCAGCAGCCGCAGCGGGGGGGCCGATCTGGAGACCCAGTACTTC	CASSRSGGADLETQYF	TRBJ2-5	TRBD2	TRBV7-9	few
TGTGCCAGCAGCTGGGACAGGAACACTGAAGCTTTCTTT	CASSWDRNTEAFF	TRBJ1-1	TRBD1	TRBV6-5	-
TGTGCCAGCAGTTCCCTCCTTATGAGCTCTGGAAACACCATATATTTT	CASSSLLMSSGNTIYF	TRBJ1-3	-	TRBV6-5	-
TGTGCCAGCAGCGCCGCGATACAGGGGGAGTCGTACGAGCAGTACTTC	CASSAAIQGESYEQYF	TRBJ2-7	TRBD1	TRBV9	-
TGTGCCAGCAGCTTAGCACAGGTCGCGAATCAGCCCCAGCATTTT	CASSLAQVANQPQHF	TRBJ1-5	-	TRBV7-2	-
TGCGCCAGCAGCCAAGCATTCCGTGACGAGGGAGGCACTGAAGCTTTCTTT	CASSQAFRDEGGTEAFF	TRBJ1-1	-	TRBV4-1	few
TGTGCCAGCAGTCTACCGGGACTAGCGGGAGTCTATGAGCAGTTCTTC	CASSLPGLAGVYEQFF	TRBJ2-1	TRBD2	TRBV27	-
TGTGCCAGCAGCTTAGAAGGCGGGGCCTACACAGATACGCAGTATTTT	CASSLEGGAYTDTQYF	TRBJ2-3	-	TRBV7-2	-
TGTGCCAGCAATCTCCTCCAGGGGGCGCGCACTGAAGCTTTCTTT	CASNLLQGARTEAFF	TRBJ1-1	TRBD1	TRBV6-5	-
TGTGCCAGTAGACCGAGACAGTTTGGGGAAAAACTGTTTTTT	CASRPRQFGEKLFF	TRBJ1-4	-	TRBV19	-
TGCAGCGTTGAACCGGACAGCTCCTACGAGCAGTACTTC	CSVEPDSSYEQYF	TRBJ2-7	-	TRBV29-1	few
TGTGCCAGCAGCGTAGACGGGGGGCAAGATACGCAGTATTTT	CASSVDGGQDTQYF	TRBJ2-3	-	TRBV9	-
TGTGCCACCAGTGATTGGGGGGGCCGTAGCACAGATACGCAGTATTTT	CATSDWGGRSTDTQYF	TRBJ2-3	-	TRBV24-1	few
TGTGCCAGCAGCCCTCGGACTAGCGCTTCCTACGAGCAGTACTTC	CASSPRTSASYEQYF	TRBJ2-7	TRBD2	TRBV7-9	once
TGTGCCAGCAGCATGGACAGGGTCTCAATTGGGACCCAGTACTTC	CASSMDRVSIGTQYF	TRBJ2-5	TRBD1	TRBV7-9	few
TGCGCCAGCAGCCCCGGGGGACCCGTCTCCGAGCAGTACTTC	CASSPGGPVSEQYF	TRBJ2-7	-	TRBV4-3	-
TGTGCCAGCAGTAAACAGGGATTGGGCTATGGCTACACCTTC	CASSKQGLGYGYTF	TRBJ1-2	-	TRBV28	-
TGTGCCAGCAATCGACAGGGGACCTACGAGCAGTACTTC	CASNRQGTYEQYF	TRBJ2-7	TRBD1	TRBV6-5	once
TGTGCCAGCAGCCGTCTAGCGGGTCAAAGAGGAGAGACCCAGTACTTC	CASSRLAGQRGETQYF	TRBJ2-5	TRBD2	TRBV14	-
TGTGCCAGCAGCGTAGCCGCTAGCGGGTACTACGAGCAGTACTTC	CASSVAASGYYEQYF	TRBJ2-7	TRBD2	TRBV9	-
TGTGCCAGCAGCCTTTTGCGGGGACCCCAGCATTTT	CASSLLRGPQHF	TRBJ1-5	-	TRBV12-3/TRBV12-4	once
TGTGCCAGCTCACCCATACAGGTAGGCACTGAAGCTTTCTTT	CASSPIQVGTEAFF	TRBJ1-1	-	TRBV18	-
TGTGCCAGCAGCCGATTGGCAGGGGAGGGTGGCTACACCTTC	CASSRLAGEGGYTF	TRBJ1-2	-	TRBV4-2	few
TGTGCCAGCAGCTCCAGTGGGACAGGAAATTCACCCCTCCACTTT	CASSSSGTGNSPLHF	TRBJ1-6	TRBD1	TRBV7-6	-
TGTGCCATCAGTGAGTACAGGCTCTATGGCTACACCTTC	CAISEYRLYGYTF	TRBJ1-2	-	TRBV10-3	-
TGTGCCAGCAGCGTAGATCCAGGGGGCGCTTACGAGCAGTACTTC	CASSVDPGGAYEQYF	TRBJ2-7	TRBD1	TRBV9	-
TGTGCCAGCAGCCCGGGACTAAAAACCGGGGAGCTGTTTTTT	CASSPGLKTGELFF	TRBJ2-2	TRBD2	TRBV5-4	-
TGTGCCAGCAGGGGACAGTCGAGCTCCTACGAGCAGTACTTC	CASRGQSSSYEQYF	TRBJ2-7	TRBD1	TRBV6-5	-
TGTGCCAGCTCACCAGTAGGAACTAGAAGCTCCTACAATGAGCAGTTCTTC	CASSPVGTRSSYNEQFF	TRBJ2-1	-	TRBV18	-
TGCGCCAGCAGCCAAGAGGGGTGGGAGACTTACAATGAGCAGTTCTTC	CASSQEGWETYNEQFF	TRBJ2-1	-	TRBV4-3	-